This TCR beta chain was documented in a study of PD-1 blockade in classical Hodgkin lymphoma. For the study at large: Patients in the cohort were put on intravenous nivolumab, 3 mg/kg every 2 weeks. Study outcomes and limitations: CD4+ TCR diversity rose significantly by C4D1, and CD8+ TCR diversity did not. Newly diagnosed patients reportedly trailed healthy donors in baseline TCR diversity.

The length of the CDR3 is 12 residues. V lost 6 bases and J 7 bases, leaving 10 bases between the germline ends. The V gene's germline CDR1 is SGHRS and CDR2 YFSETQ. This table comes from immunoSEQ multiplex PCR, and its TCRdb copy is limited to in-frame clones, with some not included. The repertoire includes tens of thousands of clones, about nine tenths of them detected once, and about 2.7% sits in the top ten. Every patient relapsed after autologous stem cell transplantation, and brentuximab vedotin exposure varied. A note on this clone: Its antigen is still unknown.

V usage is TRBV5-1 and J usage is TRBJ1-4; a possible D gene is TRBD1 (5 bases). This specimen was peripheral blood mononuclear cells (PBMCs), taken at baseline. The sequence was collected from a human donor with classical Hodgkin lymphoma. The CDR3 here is CASKGAGEKLFF. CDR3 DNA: TGCGCCAGCAAAGGGGCCGGTGAAAAACTGTTTTTT. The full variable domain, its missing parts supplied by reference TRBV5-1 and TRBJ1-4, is KAGVTQTPRYLIKTRGQQVTLSCSPISGHRSVSWYQQTPGQGLQFLFEYFSETQRNKGNFPGRFSGRQFSNSRSEMNVSTLELGDSALYLCASKGAGEKLFFGSGTQLSVL.